This T cell receptor beta chain was sequenced for a study of monozygotic twins with inflammatory bowel disease. Template switching added UMIs carrying a 6-nucleotide sample barcode. TCRdb reprocessed the 5' RACE reads and keeps a single row for each CDR3 protein, giving no DNA. The sample spans some 400,000 distinct CDR3 sequences; the ten largest clones claim 2% to 2.5%. This CDR3 contains 15 residues. Germline loops: CDR1 KGHDR, CDR2 SFDVKD. The rearrangement joins TRBV24-1 to TRBJ2-2; TCRdb names TRBD2, which stays unverified in the absence of DNA. The sequence was obtained from a human donor with ulcerative colitis or Crohn's disease, or a healthy co-twin of an affected twin (not recorded which). The specimen sequenced was blood. The chain's CDR3 is CATSESGVNTGELFF.